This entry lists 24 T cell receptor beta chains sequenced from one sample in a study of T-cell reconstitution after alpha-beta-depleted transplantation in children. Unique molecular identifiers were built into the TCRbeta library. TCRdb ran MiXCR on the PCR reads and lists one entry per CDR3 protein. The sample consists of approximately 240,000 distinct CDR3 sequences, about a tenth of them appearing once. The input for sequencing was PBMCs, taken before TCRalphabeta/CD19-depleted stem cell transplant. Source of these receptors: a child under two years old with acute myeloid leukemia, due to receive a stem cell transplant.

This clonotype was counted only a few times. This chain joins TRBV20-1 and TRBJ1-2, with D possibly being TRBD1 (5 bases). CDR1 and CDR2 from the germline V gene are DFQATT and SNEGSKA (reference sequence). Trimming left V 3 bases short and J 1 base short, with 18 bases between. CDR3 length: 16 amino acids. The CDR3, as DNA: TGCAGTGCTAGTGGACAAGGGTTTTTTTATAACTATGGCTACACCTTC. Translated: CSASGQGFFYNYGYTF.

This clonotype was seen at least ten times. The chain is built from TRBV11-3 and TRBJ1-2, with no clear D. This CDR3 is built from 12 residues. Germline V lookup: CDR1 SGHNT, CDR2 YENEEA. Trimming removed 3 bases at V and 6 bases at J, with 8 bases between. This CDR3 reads CASSFGLNGYTF. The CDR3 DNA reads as TGTGCCAGCAGCTTCGGTCTGAATGGCTACACCTTC.

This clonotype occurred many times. The CDR3 region is CASSEWTGGSGEQFF. In DNA form, the CDR3 reads TGTGCCAGCAGCGAATGGACAGGGGGCTCAGGTGAGCAGTTCTTC. The chain employs TRBV11-2 and TRBJ2-1; 11 bases map to TRBD1. The trim removed 5 bases at V and 9 bases at J, leaving 9 bases unmatched. This CDR3 is 15 amino acids long. Germline loops: CDR1 SGHAT, CDR2 FQNNGV.

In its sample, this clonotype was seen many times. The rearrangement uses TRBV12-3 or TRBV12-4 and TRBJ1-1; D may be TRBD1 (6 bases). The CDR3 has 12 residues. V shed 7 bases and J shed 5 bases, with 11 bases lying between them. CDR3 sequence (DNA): TGTGCCAGCACCCTGAGGGGGACTGAAGCTTTCTTT. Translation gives CASTLRGTEAFF.

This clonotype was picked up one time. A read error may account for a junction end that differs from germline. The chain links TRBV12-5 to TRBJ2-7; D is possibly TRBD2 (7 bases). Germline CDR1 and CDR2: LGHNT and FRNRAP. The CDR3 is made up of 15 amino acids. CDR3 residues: CVSGLGRGGFYEQYF. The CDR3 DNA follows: TGTGTTAGTGGTTTGGGGAGGGGGGGATTCTACGAGCAGTACTTC. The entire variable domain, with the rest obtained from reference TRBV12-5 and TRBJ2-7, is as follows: DARVTQTPRHKVTEMGQEVTMRCQPILGHNTVFWYRQTMMQGLELLAYFRNRAPLDDSGMPKDRFSAEMPDATLATLKIQPSEPRDSAVYFCVSGLGRGGFYEQYFGPGTRLTVT.

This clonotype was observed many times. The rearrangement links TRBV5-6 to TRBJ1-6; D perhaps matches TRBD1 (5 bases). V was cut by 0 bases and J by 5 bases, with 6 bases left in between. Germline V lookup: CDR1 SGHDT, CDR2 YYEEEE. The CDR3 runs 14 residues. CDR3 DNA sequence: TGTGCCAGCAGCTTGGGGGGGGATAATTCACCCCTCCACTTT. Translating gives CASSLGGDNSPLHF. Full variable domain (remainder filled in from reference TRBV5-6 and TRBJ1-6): DAGVTQSPTHLIKTRGQQVTLRCSPKSGHDTVSWYQQALGQGPQFIFQYYEEEERQRGNFPDRFSGHQFPNYSSELNVNALLLGDSALYLCASSLGGDNSPLHFGNGTRLTVT.

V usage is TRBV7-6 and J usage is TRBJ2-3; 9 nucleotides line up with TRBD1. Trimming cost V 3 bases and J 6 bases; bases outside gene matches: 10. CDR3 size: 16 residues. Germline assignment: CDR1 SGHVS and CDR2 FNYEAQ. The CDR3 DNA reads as TGTGCCAGCAGCTTGGTTGGGACAGGGTGGACGGATACGCAGTATTTT. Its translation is CASSLVGTGWTDTQYF.

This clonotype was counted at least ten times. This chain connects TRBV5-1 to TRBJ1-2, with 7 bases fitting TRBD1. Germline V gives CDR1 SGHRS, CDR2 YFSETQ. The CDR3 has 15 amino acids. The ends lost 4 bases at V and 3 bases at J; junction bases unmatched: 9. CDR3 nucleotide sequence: TGCGCCAGCAGCATTACAACAGGGGTAGACTATGGCTACACCTTC. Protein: CASSITTGVDYGYTF.

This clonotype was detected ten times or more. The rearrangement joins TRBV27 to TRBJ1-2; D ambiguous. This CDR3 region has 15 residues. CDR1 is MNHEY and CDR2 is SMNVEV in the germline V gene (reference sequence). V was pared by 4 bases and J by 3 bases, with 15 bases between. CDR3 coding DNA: TGTGCCAGCAGTTCACGGGAGGACGTTGACTATGGCTACACCTTC. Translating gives CASSSREDVDYGYTF.

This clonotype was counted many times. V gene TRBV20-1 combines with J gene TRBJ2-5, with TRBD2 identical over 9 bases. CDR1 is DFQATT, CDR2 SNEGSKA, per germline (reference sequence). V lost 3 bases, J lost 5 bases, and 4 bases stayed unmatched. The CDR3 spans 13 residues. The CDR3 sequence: CSASRTSDETQYF. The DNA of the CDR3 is TGCAGTGCTAGCCGGACTAGCGATGAGACCCAGTACTTC.

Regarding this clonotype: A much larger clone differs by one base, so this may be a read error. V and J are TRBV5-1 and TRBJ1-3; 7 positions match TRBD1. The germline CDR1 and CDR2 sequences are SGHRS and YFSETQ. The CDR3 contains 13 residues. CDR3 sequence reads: CASTLTGGNTIYF. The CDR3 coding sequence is TGCGCCAGCACCTTGACAGGGGGAAACACCATATATTTT.

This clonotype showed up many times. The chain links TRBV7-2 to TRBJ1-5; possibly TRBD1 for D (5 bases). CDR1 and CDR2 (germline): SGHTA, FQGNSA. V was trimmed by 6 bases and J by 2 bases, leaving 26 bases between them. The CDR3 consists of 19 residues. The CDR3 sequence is CASSPFKGPVEIGNQPQHF. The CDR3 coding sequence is TGTGCCAGCAGTCCCTTTAAGGGACCAGTAGAGATTGGCAATCAGCCCCAGCATTTT.

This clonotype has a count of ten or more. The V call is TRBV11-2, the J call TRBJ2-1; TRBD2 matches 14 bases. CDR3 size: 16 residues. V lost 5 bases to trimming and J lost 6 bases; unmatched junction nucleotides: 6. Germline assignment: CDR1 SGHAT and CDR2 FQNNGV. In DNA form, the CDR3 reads TGTGCCAGCAGCCCCCGACTAGCGGGGGGGCGCAATGAGCAGTTCTTC. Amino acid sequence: CASSPRLAGGRNEQFF. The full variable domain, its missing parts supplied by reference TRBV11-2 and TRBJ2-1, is EAGVAQSPRYKIIEKRQSVAFWCNPISGHATLYWYQQILGQGPKLLIQFQNNGVVDDSQLPKDRFSAERLKGVDSTLKIQPAKLEDSAVYLCASSPRLAGGRNEQFFGPGTRLTVL.

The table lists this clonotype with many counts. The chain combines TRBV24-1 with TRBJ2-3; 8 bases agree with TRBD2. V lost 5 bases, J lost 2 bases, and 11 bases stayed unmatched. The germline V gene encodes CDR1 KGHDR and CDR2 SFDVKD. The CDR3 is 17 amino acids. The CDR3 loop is CATSATSGSFPTDTQYF. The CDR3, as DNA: TGTGCCACCAGTGCTACTAGCGGCAGCTTTCCCACAGATACGCAGTATTTT.

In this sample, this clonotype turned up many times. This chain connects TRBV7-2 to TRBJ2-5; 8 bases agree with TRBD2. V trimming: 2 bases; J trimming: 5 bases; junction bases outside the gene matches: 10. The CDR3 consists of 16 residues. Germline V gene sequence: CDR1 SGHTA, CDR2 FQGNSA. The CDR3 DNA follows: TGTGCCAGCAGCTTACAGTTGGCGGGAGGCCCGGAGACCCAGTACTTC. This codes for CASSLQLAGGPETQYF.

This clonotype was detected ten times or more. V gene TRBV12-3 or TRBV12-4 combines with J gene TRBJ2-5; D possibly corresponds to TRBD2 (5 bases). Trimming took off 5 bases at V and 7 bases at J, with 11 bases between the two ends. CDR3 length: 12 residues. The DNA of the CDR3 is TGTGCCAGCAGTGGGCAGCGGCGGACCCAGTACTTC. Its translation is CASSGQRRTQYF.

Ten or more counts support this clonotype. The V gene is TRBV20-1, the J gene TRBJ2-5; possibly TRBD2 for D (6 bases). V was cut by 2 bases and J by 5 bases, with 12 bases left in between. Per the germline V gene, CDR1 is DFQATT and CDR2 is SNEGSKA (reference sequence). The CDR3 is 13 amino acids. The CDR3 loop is CSARWEVLETQYF. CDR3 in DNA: TGCAGTGCTAGATGGGAGGTTTTGGAGACCCAGTACTTC.

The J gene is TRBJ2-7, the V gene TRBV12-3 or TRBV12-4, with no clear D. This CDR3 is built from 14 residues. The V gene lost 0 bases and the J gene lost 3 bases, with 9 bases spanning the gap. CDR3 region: CASSLAAIGYEQYF. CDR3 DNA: TGTGCCAGCAGTTTAGCAGCTATAGGCTACGAGCAGTACTTC.

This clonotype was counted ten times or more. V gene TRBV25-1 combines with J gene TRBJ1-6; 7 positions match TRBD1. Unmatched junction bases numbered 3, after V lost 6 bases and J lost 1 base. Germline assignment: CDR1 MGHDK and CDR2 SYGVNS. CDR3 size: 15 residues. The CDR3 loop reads CASSGTVSYNSPLHF. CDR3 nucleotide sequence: TGTGCCAGCAGCGGGACAGTGTCCTATAATTCACCCCTCCACTTT.

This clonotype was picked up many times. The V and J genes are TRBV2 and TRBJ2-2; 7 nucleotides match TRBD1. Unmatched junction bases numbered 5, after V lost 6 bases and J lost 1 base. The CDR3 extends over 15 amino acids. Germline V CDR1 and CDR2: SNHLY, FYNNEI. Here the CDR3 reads CASRTGQMNTGELFF. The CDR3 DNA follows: TGTGCCAGCAGAACGGGACAGATGAACACCGGGGAGCTGTTTTTT.

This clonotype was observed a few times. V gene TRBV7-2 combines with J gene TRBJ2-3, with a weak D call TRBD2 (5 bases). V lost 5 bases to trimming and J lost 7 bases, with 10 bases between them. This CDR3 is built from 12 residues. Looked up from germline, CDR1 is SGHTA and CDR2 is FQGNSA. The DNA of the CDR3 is TGTGCCAGCAGCCAGCGGACCTATACGCAGTATTTT. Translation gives CASSQRTYTQYF.

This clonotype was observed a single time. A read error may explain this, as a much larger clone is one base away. The CDR3 coding sequence is TGTGCCGGCAGTTTCGAGCCAACTAATGAAAAACTGTTTTTT. Its protein product is CAGSFEPTNEKLFF. V and J are TRBV12-3 or TRBV12-4 and TRBJ1-4, with no clear D. This CDR3 has 14 residues.

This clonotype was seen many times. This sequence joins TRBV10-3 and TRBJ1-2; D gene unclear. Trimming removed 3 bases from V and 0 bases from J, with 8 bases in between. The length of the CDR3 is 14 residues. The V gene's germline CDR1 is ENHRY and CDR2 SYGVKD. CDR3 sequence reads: CAISDSSPNYGYTF. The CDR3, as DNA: TGTGCCATCAGTGACAGCTCACCTAACTATGGCTACACCTTC.

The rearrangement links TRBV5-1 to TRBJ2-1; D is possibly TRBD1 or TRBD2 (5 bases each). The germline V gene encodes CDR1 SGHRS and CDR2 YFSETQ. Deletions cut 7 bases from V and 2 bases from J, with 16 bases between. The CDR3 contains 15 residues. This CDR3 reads CASHHTGLPYNEQFF. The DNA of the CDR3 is TGCGCCAGCCACCATACGGGGCTCCCCTACAATGAGCAGTTCTTC.